The rows below give T cell receptor beta chains drawn from one sample of a study of T cell repertoires in aging, cancer and after chemotherapy. From the multiplex PCR reads, TCRdb called clonotypes with MiXCR, one entry per CDR3 protein. This repertoire shows several thousand distinct CDR3 sequences, approximately 31% found once; its top ten account for around 13%. Source material: blood. The receptors derive from a human donor in good health. The donor label of this sample is uncertain. The CDR3 runs from the conserved cysteine through the conserved F or W. D genes are given only for firm matches. Some rows have no size entry. The others give once, few or many, or a class for an expanded clone.

DNA: TGTGCCAGCAGCTCAGGGGGCGTGGGGGAGACCCAGTACTTC
CDR3: CASSSGGVGETQYF
J: TRBJ2-5
D: TRBD1
size: few
V: TRBV12-3/TRBV12-4

DNA: TGTGCCAGCAGCCCTAACACGGCCGAAGATGAGCAGTTCTTC
CDR3: CASSPNTAEDEQFF
J: TRBJ2-1
D: -
size: medium-sized
V: TRBV5-4

DNA: TGTGCCGGCAGTTACTCGAACAGGGCCTACAATGAGCAGTTCTTC
CDR3: CAGSYSNRAYNEQFF
J: TRBJ2-1
D: -
size: -
V: TRBV6-5

DNA: TGTGCCAGCAGTTTTGGCGGGAATTCACCCCTCCACTTT
CDR3: CASSFGGNSPLHF
J: TRBJ1-6
D: -
size: few
V: TRBV12-3/TRBV12-4

DNA: TGCGCCAGCAGCTTGGGTGGGAATTCCTACGAGCAGTACTTC
CDR3: CASSLGGNSYEQYF
J: TRBJ2-7
D: -
size: -
V: TRBV5-1

DNA: TGTGCCAGCAATATACAGGGGGGGCCTAGCACAGATACGCAGTATTTT
CDR3: CASNIQGGPSTDTQYF
J: TRBJ2-3
D: -
size: -
V: TRBV28

DNA: TGTGCCAGCTCACCAATGTCTAGCCGTGAGACCCAGTACTTC
CDR3: CASSPMSSRETQYF
J: TRBJ2-5
D: -
size: medium-sized
V: TRBV18

DNA: TGTGCCAGTAGTGTTTCGGGGGCGCCGGGCTATGGCTACACCTTC
CDR3: CASSVSGAPGYGYTF
J: TRBJ1-2
D: -
size: medium-sized
V: TRBV19

DNA: TGTGCCAGCACTCGGGGGCACTACGAGCAGTACTTC
CDR3: CASTRGHYEQYF
J: TRBJ2-7
D: -
size: few
V: TRBV6-1

DNA: TGTGCCAGCAGTGAACAAGGGGGTGGTTCACCCCTCCACTTT
CDR3: CASSEQGGGSPLHF
J: TRBJ1-6
D: -
size: few
V: TRBV6-1

DNA: TGCGCCAGCACCGTCTCCTATAATTCACCCCTCCACTTT
CDR3: CASTVSYNSPLHF
J: TRBJ1-6
D: -
size: once
V: TRBV6-1

DNA: TGTGCCAGCAGCTTGACGCCTCAAGAGACCCAGTACTTC
CDR3: CASSLTPQETQYF
J: TRBJ2-5
D: -
size: few
V: TRBV7-9

DNA: TGTGCCAGCAGTGAAGAGGCGGGAGGGGATACTGAAGCTTTCTTT
CDR3: CASSEEAGGDTEAFF
J: TRBJ1-1
D: -
size: -
V: TRBV6-1

DNA: TGTGCCACCTCGGGAGGCTATGGCTACACCTTC
CDR3: CATSGGYGYTF
J: TRBJ1-2
D: -
size: -
V: TRBV10-3

DNA: TGTGCCTGGAGTGTACGGGCAGATAGCAATCAGCCCCAGCATTTT
CDR3: CAWSVRADSNQPQHF
J: TRBJ1-5
D: -
size: -
V: TRBV30

DNA: TGTGCCAGCACCAAAAGGCTACAGGCGAACACCGGGGAGCTGTTTTTT
CDR3: CASTKRLQANTGELFF
J: TRBJ2-2
D: -
size: once
V: TRBV12-3/TRBV12-4

DNA: TGTGCCTGGACAGTGTACCAAGAGACCCAGTACTTC
CDR3: CAWTVYQETQYF
J: TRBJ2-5
D: -
size: -
V: TRBV30

DNA: TGTGCCAGCAGTTTAGGGCGGAGCTATGGCTACACCTTC
CDR3: CASSLGRSYGYTF
J: TRBJ1-2
D: -
size: medium-sized
V: TRBV12-3/TRBV12-4

DNA: TGTGCCAGCAGTCCCACCGACGGATTGAACACTGAAGCTTTCTTT
CDR3: CASSPTDGLNTEAFF
J: TRBJ1-1
D: -
size: -
V: TRBV6-2/TRBV6-3

DNA: TGTGCCTGGAGTGTACGCAGGGTCCAGAACACTGAAGCTTTCTTT
CDR3: CAWSVRRVQNTEAFF
J: TRBJ1-1
D: -
size: medium-sized
V: TRBV30

DNA: TGTGCCTGGAGTGGGCCAGCCGGGGAGACCCAGTACTTC
CDR3: CAWSGPAGETQYF
J: TRBJ2-5
D: -
size: -
V: TRBV30

DNA: TGCGCCAGCAGCTTTTGGGGACGAGATACGCAGTATTTT
CDR3: CASSFWGRDTQYF
J: TRBJ2-3
D: -
size: few
V: TRBV5-1

DNA: TGTGCCAGCAACGCAGGGTTTAGCAATCAGCCCCAGCATTTT
CDR3: CASNAGFSNQPQHF
J: TRBJ1-5
D: -
size: -
V: TRBV19

DNA: TGTGCCTGGAGCCGAGGGCCGGGGGGCCAGGAGACCCAGTACTTC
CDR3: CAWSRGPGGQETQYF
J: TRBJ2-5
D: -
size: -
V: TRBV30

DNA: TGTGCCAGCAGCTTGGGGGGACATCAGCCCCAGCATTTT
CDR3: CASSLGGHQPQHF
J: TRBJ1-5
D: -
size: few
V: TRBV5-6